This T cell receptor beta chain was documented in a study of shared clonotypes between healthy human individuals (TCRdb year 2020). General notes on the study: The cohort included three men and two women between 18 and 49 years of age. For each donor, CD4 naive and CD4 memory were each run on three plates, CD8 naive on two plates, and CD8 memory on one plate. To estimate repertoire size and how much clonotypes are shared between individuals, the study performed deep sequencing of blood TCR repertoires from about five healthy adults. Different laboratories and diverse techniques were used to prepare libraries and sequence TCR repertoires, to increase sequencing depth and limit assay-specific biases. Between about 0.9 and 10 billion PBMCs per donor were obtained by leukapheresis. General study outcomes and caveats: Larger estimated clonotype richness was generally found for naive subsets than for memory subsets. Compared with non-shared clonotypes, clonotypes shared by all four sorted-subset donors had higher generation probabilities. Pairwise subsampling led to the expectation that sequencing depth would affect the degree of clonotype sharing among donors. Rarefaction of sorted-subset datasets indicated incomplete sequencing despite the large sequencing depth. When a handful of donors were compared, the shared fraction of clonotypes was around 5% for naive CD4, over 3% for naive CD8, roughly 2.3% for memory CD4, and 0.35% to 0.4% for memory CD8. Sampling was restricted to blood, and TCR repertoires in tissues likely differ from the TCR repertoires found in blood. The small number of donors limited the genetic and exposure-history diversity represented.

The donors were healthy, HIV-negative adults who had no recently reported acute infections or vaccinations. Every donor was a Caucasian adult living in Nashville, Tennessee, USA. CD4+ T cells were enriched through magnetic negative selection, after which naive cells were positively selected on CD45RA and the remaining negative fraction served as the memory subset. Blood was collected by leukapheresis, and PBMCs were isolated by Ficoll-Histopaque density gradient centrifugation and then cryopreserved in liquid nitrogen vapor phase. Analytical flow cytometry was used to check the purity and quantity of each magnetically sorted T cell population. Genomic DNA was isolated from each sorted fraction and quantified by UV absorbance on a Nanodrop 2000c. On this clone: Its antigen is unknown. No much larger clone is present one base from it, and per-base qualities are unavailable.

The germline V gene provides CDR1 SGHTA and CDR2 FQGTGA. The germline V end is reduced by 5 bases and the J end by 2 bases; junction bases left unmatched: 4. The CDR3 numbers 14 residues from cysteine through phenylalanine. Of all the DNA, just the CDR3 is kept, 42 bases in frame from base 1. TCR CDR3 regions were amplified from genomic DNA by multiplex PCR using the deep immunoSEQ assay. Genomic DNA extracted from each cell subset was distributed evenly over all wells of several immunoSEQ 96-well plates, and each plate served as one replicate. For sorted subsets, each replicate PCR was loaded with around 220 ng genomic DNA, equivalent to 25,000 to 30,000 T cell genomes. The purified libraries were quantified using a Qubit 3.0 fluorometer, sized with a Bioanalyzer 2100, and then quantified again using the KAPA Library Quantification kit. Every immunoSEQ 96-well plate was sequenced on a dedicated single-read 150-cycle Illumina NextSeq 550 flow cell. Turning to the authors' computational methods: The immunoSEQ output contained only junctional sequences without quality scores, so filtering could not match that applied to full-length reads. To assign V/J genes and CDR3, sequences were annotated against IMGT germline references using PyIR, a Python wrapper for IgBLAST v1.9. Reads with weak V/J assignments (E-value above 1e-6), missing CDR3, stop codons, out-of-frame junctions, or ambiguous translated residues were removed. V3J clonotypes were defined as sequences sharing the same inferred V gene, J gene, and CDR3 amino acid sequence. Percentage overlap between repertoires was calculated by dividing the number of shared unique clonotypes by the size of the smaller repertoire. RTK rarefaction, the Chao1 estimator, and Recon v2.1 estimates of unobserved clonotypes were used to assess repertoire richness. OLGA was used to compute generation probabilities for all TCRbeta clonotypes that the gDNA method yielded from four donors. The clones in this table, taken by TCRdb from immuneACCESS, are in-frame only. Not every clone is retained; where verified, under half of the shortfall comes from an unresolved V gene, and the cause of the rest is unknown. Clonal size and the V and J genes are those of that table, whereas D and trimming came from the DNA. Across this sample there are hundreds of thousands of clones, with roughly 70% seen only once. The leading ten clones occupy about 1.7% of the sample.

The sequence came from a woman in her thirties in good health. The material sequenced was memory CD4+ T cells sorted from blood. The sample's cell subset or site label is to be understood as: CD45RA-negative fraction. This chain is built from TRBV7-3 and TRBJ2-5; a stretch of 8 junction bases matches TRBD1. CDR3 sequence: CASSTGQGQETQYF. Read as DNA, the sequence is TGTGCCAGCAGCACTGGACAGGGTCAAGAGACCCAGTACTTC.